A single sample gave rise to the 29 T cell receptor beta chains below, sequenced in a study of blood T cell repertoires in COVID-19. The table came from immunoSEQ multiplex PCR; TCRdb's copy has only in-frame clones and leaves some out. The sample yields about 480,000 clones, around 89% seen once. The specimen was PBMCs or T cells enriched from blood (not recorded which). These receptors all stem from a woman between 35 and 50 years old who had recovered from COVID-19.

The CDR3 sequence is CASSPLGGRLGWEQFF. As DNA, the CDR3 is TGTGCCAGCAGTCCCTTGGGCGGGAGGCTCGGTTGGGAGCAGTTCTTC. This chain connects TRBV9 to TRBJ2-1; 8 bases align to TRBD2. The CDR3 has 16 residues. Germline V lookup: CDR1 SGDLS, CDR2 YYNGEE. The trim removed 5 bases at V and 10 bases at J, leaving 17 bases unmatched.

The rearrangement links TRBV9 to TRBJ1-4; TRBD1 agrees at 7 bases. The CDR3 runs to 16 residues. V was clipped by 0 bases and J by 6 bases; unmatched bases: 8. Germline assignment: CDR1 SGDLS and CDR2 YYNGEE. Here the CDR3 reads CASSVAAGGDHEKLFF. As DNA, the CDR3 is TGTGCCAGCAGCGTAGCGGCAGGGGGTGATCATGAAAAACTGTTTTTT. Full variable domain (missing parts from reference TRBV9 and TRBJ1-4): DSGVTQTPKHLITATGQRVTLRCSPRSGDLSVYWYQQSLDQGLQFLIQYYNGEERAKGNILERFSAQQFPDLHSELNLSSLELGDSALYFCASSVAAGGDHEKLFFGSGTQLSVL.

The chain has TRBV4-3 and TRBJ2-2; D possibly corresponds to TRBD1 (6 bases). Trimming stripped 1 base from V and 6 bases from J, with 21 bases between. Germline V gene sequence: CDR1 LGHNA, CDR2 YSLEER. CDR3 size: 18 residues. CDR3 coding DNA: TGCGCCAGCAGCCAAGGACCCACAGGGTCCAACGTCGCCGGGGAGCTGTTTTTT. Encoded protein: CASSQGPTGSNVAGELFF.

The gene calls are TRBV6-6 and TRBJ2-7, with D possibly matching TRBD2 (6 bases). Germline V gene lookup returns CDR1 MNHNY and CDR2 SVGAGI (reference sequence). The ends were cut back, 5 bases at V and 5 bases at J, with 10 bases in the middle. This CDR3 comprises 12 residues. Here the CDR3 DNA reads TGTGCCAGCAGTCCGGGCGGGAACGAGCAGTACTTC. Translation gives CASSPGGNEQYF.

The chain couples TRBV12-5 to TRBJ1-2; unclear D gene. The germline CDR1 and CDR2 sequences are LGHNT and FRNRAP. Trimming cost V 0 bases and J 3 bases, with 17 bases left between them. The CDR3 is 17 residues long. CDR3 sequence: CASGLVSVEVRDYGYTF. The CDR3 nucleotides are TGTGCTAGTGGTTTGGTATCGGTCGAGGTCAGAGACTATGGCTACACCTTC.

This chain links TRBV15 with TRBJ1-2, with a weak D call TRBD1 (6 bases). The CDR3 is 13 amino acids. Germline loops: CDR1 LNHNV, CDR2 YYDKDF (reference sequence). Trimming pared 3 bases from V and 13 bases from J, leaving 18 bases between. CDR3 region: CATSRDSGVELTF. DNA for the CDR3: TGTGCCACCAGCAGGGACAGTGGGGTGGAGCTCACCTTC.

This clone has a single count. V is TRBV20-1 and J is TRBJ2-1, with 13 bases matching TRBD2. CDR3 length: 14 residues. Germline loops: CDR1 DFQATT, CDR2 SNEGSKA (reference sequence). Trimming cost V 3 bases and J 10 bases; bases outside gene matches: 6. The CDR3 reads CSASGLAGVLEQFF. CDR3 bases: TGCAGTGCTAGTGGACTAGCGGGAGTTTTGGAGCAGTTCTTC.

This clone is a singleton in its sample. This chain uses TRBV12-5 with TRBJ2-7; 8 bases line up with TRBD1. The germline V gene has CDR1 LGHNT and CDR2 FRNRAP. V was pared by 3 bases and J by 2 bases, with 12 bases of the junction left unmatched. The CDR3 totals 17 residues. CDR3 sequence (DNA): TGTGCTAGTGGTTTTGGCCCCAGGGGGCTTGGTACCTACGAGCAGTACTTC. Amino acid sequence: CASGFGPRGLGTYEQYF. Complete variable domain (other parts from reference TRBV12-5 and TRBJ2-7): DARVTQTPRHKVTEMGQEVTMRCQPILGHNTVFWYRQTMMQGLELLAYFRNRAPLDDSGMPKDRFSAEMPDATLATLKIQPSEPRDSAVYFCASGFGPRGLGTYEQYFGPGTRLTVT.

This chain uses TRBV18 with TRBJ2-3; 7 positions agree with TRBD1. The CDR3 sequence is 13 residues long. The J segment lost 4 bases and the V segment lost 4 bases, leaving 2 bases of the junction unmatched. Per germline, CDR1 KGHSH and CDR2 LQKENI. CDR3 coding DNA: TGTGCCAGCTCACGACAGGGTCCAGATACGCAGTATTTT. It is translated as CASSRQGPDTQYF.

The chain links TRBV11-2 to TRBJ2-1; 8 positions agree with TRBD2. The CDR3 sequence is 16 residues long. CDR1 SGHAT and CDR2 FQNNGV come from the germline V gene. The J segment lost 7 bases and the V segment lost 5 bases, leaving 13 bases of the junction unmatched. The CDR3 is CASSPVPGLVSNEQFF. Here the CDR3 DNA reads TGTGCCAGCAGCCCCGTCCCGGGACTAGTATCAAATGAGCAGTTCTTC.

V gene TRBV3-1 (or the pseudogene TRBV3-2) combines with J gene TRBJ1-2; 8 nucleotides match TRBD1. The CDR3 length is 16 residues. Germline V gene sequence: CDR1 LGHDT, CDR2 YNNKEL (reference sequence). Trimming removed 4 bases from V and 7 bases from J; junction bases left unmatched: 14. CDR3 residues: CASSPGQGRLLGGYTF. The CDR3, as DNA: TGTGCCAGCAGCCCAGGACAGGGCCGTCTGTTGGGTGGCTACACCTTC.

In DNA, the CDR3 is TGCGCCAGCAGCTTGGAACAGTCCTACAATGAGCAGTTCTTC. Residues: CASSLEQSYNEQFF. This sequence joins TRBV5-1 and TRBJ2-1; D unclear. This CDR3 is 14 amino acids long. V was clipped by 0 bases and J by 1 base, with 5 bases between them. Germline V lookup: CDR1 SGHRS, CDR2 YFSETQ.

This chain joins TRBV6-2 or TRBV6-3 and TRBJ1-2, with 7 nucleotides matching TRBD1. The CDR3 totals 15 residues. Trimming took 2 bases from V and 0 from J; bases not matched to a gene: 3. Germline CDR1 is MNHEY and CDR2 is SVGEGT. As DNA, the CDR3 is TGTGCCAGCAGTTACCGGGACAGAACTAACTATGGCTACACCTTC. This encodes CASSYRDRTNYGYTF.

V gene TRBV5-1 combines with J gene TRBJ2-5; 7 nucleotides match TRBD1. The CDR3 runs to 14 residues. Trimming cost V 0 bases and J 2 bases; bases outside gene matches: 1. CDR1 and CDR2 from the germline V gene are SGHRS and YFSETQ. CDR3 loop: CASSLGTGQETQYF. The DNA for the CDR3 is TGCGCCAGCAGCTTGGGGACAGGACAAGAGACCCAGTACTTC.

The chain employs TRBV10-3 and TRBJ1-2, with 9 bases lining up with TRBD1. Germline CDR1 is ENHRY and CDR2 is SYGVKD. Trimming removed 3 bases from V and 4 bases from J; junction bases left unmatched: 12. The CDR3 totals 17 residues. DNA of the CDR3: TGTGCCATCAGTGACCCTACTGGGGGACAGGGTGGCTATGGCTACACCTTC. Its protein is CAISDPTGGQGGYGYTF.

The CDR3 nucleotides read TGTGCCAGCAGCGTAGTATCCGGGGGGCGAAACGTGGGCTACACCTTC. It specifies CASSVVSGGRNVGYTF. The rearrangement joins TRBV9 to TRBJ1-2; perhaps TRBD1 as D (6 bases). Germline V lookup: CDR1 SGDLS, CDR2 YYNGEE. Trimming removed 0 bases from V and 8 bases from J, with 20 bases in between. The CDR3 totals 16 residues.

This clone was recorded once. V usage is TRBV5-6 and J usage is TRBJ1-2, with D perhaps TRBD1 (6 bases). This CDR3 region has 14 residues. The V end was cut by 4 bases, the J end by 4 bases, with 14 bases between. Germline V lookup: CDR1 SGHDT, CDR2 YYEEEE. The CDR3 nucleotides read TGTGCCAGCAGCCCGACAGGACAATCCTATGGCTACACCTTC. Translating gives CASSPTGQSYGYTF.

The V call is TRBV6-1, the J call TRBJ1-2; D call uncertain. This CDR3 comprises 15 residues. Germline V gives CDR1 MNHNS, CDR2 SASEGT. Trimming pared 1 base from V and 8 bases from J, leaving 17 bases between. CDR3 DNA sequence: TGTGCCAGCAGTGAAGTGGGATCACTTAGAGGGGGCTACACCTTC. Translating gives CASSEVGSLRGGYTF.

This clone has just one count. The chain joins TRBV9 to TRBJ2-1; D not certain. Germline CDR1 reads SGDLS; CDR2 reads YYNGEE. Trimming left V 3 bases short and J 5 bases short, with 9 bases between. The CDR3 extends over 13 amino acids. The CDR3 loop reads CASSGRNDNEQFF. In nucleotides, the CDR3 is TGTGCCAGCAGCGGGCGGAACGACAATGAGCAGTTCTTC.

The gene calls are TRBV20-1 and TRBJ2-5, with TRBD1 as a possible D gene (5 bases). There are 14 residues in the CDR3. The germline V and J ends were trimmed by 3 bases and 5 bases, with 16 bases remaining between them. CDR1 and CDR2 from the germline V gene are DFQATT and SNEGSKA (reference sequence). CDR3 protein: CSASQTVFLETQYF. As DNA, the CDR3 is TGCAGTGCTAGTCAGACAGTATTTCTTGAGACCCAGTACTTC.

This clone has only one observation. The CDR3 DNA sequence: TGCGCCAGCAGCTTGGTTGGGTTGAGAACTACAAATGAGCAGTTCTTC. It encodes CASSLVGLRTTNEQFF. J is TRBJ2-1 and V is TRBV5-1; no clear D gene. Trimming took off 0 bases at V and 7 bases at J, with 17 bases between the two ends. Germline CDR1 and CDR2: SGHRS and YFSETQ. CDR3 size: 16 residues.

J is TRBJ2-3 and V is TRBV10-3, with 9 positions matching TRBD1. The V and J ends lost 8 bases and 4 bases, in that order; junction bases with no gene match: 10. Germline CDR1 reads ENHRY; CDR2 reads SYGVKD. This CDR3 comprises 15 residues. CDR3 loop: CAIQGQGRVADTQYF. CDR3 coding DNA: TGTGCCATCCAGGGACAGGGTAGGGTCGCAGATACGCAGTATTTT.

V and J are TRBV9 and TRBJ1-2, with 7 bases identical to TRBD1. The CDR3 spans 14 residues. CDR1 SGDLS and CDR2 YYNGEE come from the germline V gene. V shed 2 bases and J 4 bases; nucleotides not matched to a gene: 5. CDR3 nucleotides: TGTGCCAGCAGCGTGGGGACAGCCCTCTATGGCTACACCTTC. Protein sequence: CASSVGTALYGYTF. Full variable domain (missing parts from reference TRBV9 and TRBJ1-2): DSGVTQTPKHLITATGQRVTLRCSPRSGDLSVYWYQQSLDQGLQFLIQYYNGEERAKGNILERFSAQQFPDLHSELNLSSLELGDSALYFCASSVGTALYGYTFGSGTRLTVV.

This CDR3 is CASSPLARELFF. The DNA for the CDR3 is TGTGCCAGCAGCCCACTTGCGCGGGAGCTGTTTTTT. The chain carries TRBV5-8 and TRBJ2-2; D is ambiguous. In germline, CDR1 is SGHTS, CDR2 YDEGEE. V gave up 4 bases and J gave up 9 bases, with 10 bases separating them. This CDR3 spans 12 amino acids.

The V and J genes are TRBV27 and TRBJ2-7; D is perhaps TRBD1 (5 bases). The germline V gene encodes CDR1 MNHEY and CDR2 SMNVEV (reference sequence). V gave up 2 bases and J gave up 0 bases, with 11 bases separating them. This CDR3 spans 15 amino acids. This chain's CDR3 is CASSLVGRTSYEQYF. CDR3 bases: TGTGCCAGCAGTTTAGTGGGGCGGACCTCCTACGAGCAGTACTTC.

V and J are TRBV12-3 or TRBV12-4 and TRBJ1-5; tentative D call: TRBD1 (5 bases). V lost 9 bases, J lost 0 bases, and 9 bases lay in between. The length of the CDR3 is 13 residues. CDR3 in amino acids: CASSGYSNQPQHF. CDR3 DNA: TGTGCCAGTTCAGGGTATAGCAATCAGCCCCAGCATTTT.

This rearrangement joins TRBV4-3 to TRBJ2-1; 10 bases map to TRBD2. V was pared by 8 bases and J by 8 bases, with 6 bases of the junction left unmatched. This CDR3 has 13 residues. CDR1 LGHNA and CDR2 YSLEER come from the germline V gene. The CDR3: CASGEREGHEQFF. CDR3 DNA: TGCGCCAGCGGGGAGCGGGAGGGTCATGAGCAGTTCTTC.

The rearrangement uses TRBV2 and TRBJ2-1; 10 nucleotides agree with TRBD2. Germline CDR1 reads SNHLY; CDR2 reads FYNNEI. Trimming removed 4 bases from V and 4 bases from J; junction bases left unmatched: 13. This CDR3 region has 18 residues. CDR3 bases: TGTGCCAGCAGTGGGGTCTCTAGCGGGAGAGGGGGATACAATGAGCAGTTCTTC. As protein: CASSGVSSGRGGYNEQFF. The variable domain in full, with the rest retrieved from reference TRBV2 and TRBJ2-1, is EPEVTQTPSHQVTQMGQEVILRCVPISNHLYFYWYRQILGQKVEFLVSFYNNEISEKSEIFDDQFSVERPDGSNFTLKIRSTKLEDSAMYFCASSGVSSGRGGYNEQFFGPGTRLTVL.

The V gene is TRBV5-4, the J gene TRBJ2-1; D is possibly TRBD2 (6 bases). Germline lookup yields CDR1 SGHNT and CDR2 YYREEE (reference sequence). V lost 0 bases to trimming and J lost 2 bases, with 9 bases between them. The length of the CDR3 is 15 residues. CDR3 coding DNA: TGTGCCAGCAGCTTGGAACTAGCACCCTACAATGAGCAGTTCTTC. It specifies CASSLELAPYNEQFF.